This is a list of T cell receptor beta chains from one sample in a study of T cells in Graves' hyperthyroidism and ophthalmopathy. One entry per CDR3 protein, called by TCRdb with MiXCR from the multiplex PCR reads. The profile shows about 610,000 distinct CDR3 sequences, just over 45% of them singletons. Sequenced material: peripheral blood or thyroid tissue (not recorded which). The source is a woman aged 18-29 years with Graves' hyperthyroidism. Each CDR3 is given with its conserved first and last residue. The D gene is left open where the match is weak. The size of a clone is reported for some rows only, either as once, few or many, or as a class for expanded clones.

j_gene,abundance,v_gene,d_gene,CDR3aa,CDR3nt
TRBJ2-5,.,TRBV30,TRBD2,CAWSGPGLAGGPSWQETQYF,TGTGCCTGGAGCGGACCGGGACTAGCGGGAGGGCCGTCATGGCAAGAGACCCAGTACTTC
TRBJ1-1,many,TRBV7-2,.,CASSLEGGDTEAFF,TGTGCCAGCAGCTTAGAAGGCGGGGACACTGAAGCTTTCTTT
TRBJ1-1,.,TRBV11-1,TRBD1,CASSFMTGGSTEAFF,TGTGCCAGCAGCTTTATGACAGGGGGGAGCACTGAAGCTTTCTTT
TRBJ2-7,many,TRBV12-5,.,CASGWDTEYEQYF,TGTGCTAGTGGTTGGGACACCGAATACGAGCAGTACTTC
TRBJ1-2,.,TRBV2,.,CASSQQSAHTF,TGCGCCAGCAGTCAACAGTCCGCCCACACCTTC
TRBJ2-7,many,TRBV7-2,.,CASSHPGTRYEQYF,TGTGCCAGCAGCCACCCCGGGACCAGATACGAGCAGTACTTC
TRBJ2-3,few,TRBV9,.,CASSTGSGSDTQYF,TGTGCCAGCAGCACAGGGAGCGGCTCAGATACGCAGTATTTT
TRBJ2-5,many,TRBV19,.,CASSVDTGGTQYF,TGTGCCAGTAGTGTAGACACGGGTGGGACCCAGTACTTC
TRBJ2-5,many,TRBV6-5,TRBD1,CASSEQGEETQYF,TGTGCCAGCAGTGAACAGGGGGAAGAGACCCAGTACTTC
TRBJ1-1,many,TRBV19,.,CASSIAWANMNTEAFF,TGTGCCAGTAGTATAGCATGGGCAAACATGAACACTGAAGCTTTCTTT
TRBJ1-2,many,TRBV6-2/TRBV6-3,.,CASSRMETYGYTF,TGTGCCAGCAGCCGAATGGAGACGTATGGCTACACCTTC
TRBJ2-1,.,TRBV7-9,TRBD2,CASSPQAGLEQFF,TGTGCCAGCAGCCCTCAAGCGGGACTTGAGCAGTTCTTC
TRBJ1-4,few,TRBV4-1,.,CASSQDRGNNEKLFF,TGCGCCAGCAGCCAAGACAGGGGAAATAATGAAAAACTGTTTTTT